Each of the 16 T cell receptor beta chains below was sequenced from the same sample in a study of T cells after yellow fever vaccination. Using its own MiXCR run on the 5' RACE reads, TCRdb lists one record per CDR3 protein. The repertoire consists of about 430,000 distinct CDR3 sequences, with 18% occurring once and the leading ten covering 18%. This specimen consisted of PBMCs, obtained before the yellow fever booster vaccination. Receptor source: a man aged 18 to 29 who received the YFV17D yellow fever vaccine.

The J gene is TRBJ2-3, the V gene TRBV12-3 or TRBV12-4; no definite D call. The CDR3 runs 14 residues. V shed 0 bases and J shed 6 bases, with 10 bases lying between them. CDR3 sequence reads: CASSLAAATDTQYF. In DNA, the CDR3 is TGTGCCAGCAGTTTAGCGGCAGCAACCGATACGCAGTATTTT.

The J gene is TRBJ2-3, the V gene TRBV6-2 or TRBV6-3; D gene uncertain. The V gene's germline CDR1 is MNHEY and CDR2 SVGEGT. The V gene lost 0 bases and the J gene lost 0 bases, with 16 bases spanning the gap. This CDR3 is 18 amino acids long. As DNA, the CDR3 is TGTGCCAGCAGTTACTCCTCCGATGCTAGTGGAAGCACAGATACGCAGTATTTT. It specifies CASSYSSDASGSTDTQYF.

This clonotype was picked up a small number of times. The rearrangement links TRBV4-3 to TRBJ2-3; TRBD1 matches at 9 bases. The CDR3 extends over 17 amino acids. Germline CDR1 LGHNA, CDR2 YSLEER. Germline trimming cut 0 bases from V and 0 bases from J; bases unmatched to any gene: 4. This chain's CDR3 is CASSQDRGQGSTDTQYF. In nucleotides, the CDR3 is TGCGCCAGCAGCCAAGATAGGGGACAGGGTAGCACAGATACGCAGTATTTT.

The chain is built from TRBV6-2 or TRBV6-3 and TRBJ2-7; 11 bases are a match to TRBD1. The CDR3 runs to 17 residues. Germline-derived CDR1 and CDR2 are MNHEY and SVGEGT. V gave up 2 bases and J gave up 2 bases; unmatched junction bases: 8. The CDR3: CASSYPIGTGGTYEQYF. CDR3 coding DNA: TGTGCCAGCAGTTACCCGATTGGGACAGGGGGAACCTACGAGCAGTACTTC.

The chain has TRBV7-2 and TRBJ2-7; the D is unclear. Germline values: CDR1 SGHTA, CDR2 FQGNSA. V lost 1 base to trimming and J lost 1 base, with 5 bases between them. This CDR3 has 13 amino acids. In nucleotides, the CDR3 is TGTGCCAGCAGCTTAGTAGAATCCTACGAGCAGTACTTC. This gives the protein CASSLVESYEQYF.

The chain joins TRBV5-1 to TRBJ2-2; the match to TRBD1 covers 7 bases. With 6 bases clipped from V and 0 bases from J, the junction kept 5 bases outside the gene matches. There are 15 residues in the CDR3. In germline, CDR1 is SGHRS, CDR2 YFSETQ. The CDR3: CASTARGPNTGELFF. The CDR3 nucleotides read TGCGCCAGCACTGCAAGGGGGCCGAACACCGGGGAGCTGTTTTTT.

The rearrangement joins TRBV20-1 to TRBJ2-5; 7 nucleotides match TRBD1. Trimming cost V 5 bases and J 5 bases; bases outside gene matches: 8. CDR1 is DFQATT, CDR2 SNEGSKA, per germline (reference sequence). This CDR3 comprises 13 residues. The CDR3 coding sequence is TGCAGTGCTTACAGGGGCGGAAGCGAGACCCAGTACTTC. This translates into CSAYRGGSETQYF.

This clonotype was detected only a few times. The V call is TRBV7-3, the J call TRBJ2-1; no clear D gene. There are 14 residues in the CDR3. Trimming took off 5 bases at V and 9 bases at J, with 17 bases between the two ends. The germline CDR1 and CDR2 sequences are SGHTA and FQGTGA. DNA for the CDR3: TGTGCCAGCAGCCCCGATCCGGGCCCTCGTGAGCAGTTCTTC. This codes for CASSPDPGPREQFF.

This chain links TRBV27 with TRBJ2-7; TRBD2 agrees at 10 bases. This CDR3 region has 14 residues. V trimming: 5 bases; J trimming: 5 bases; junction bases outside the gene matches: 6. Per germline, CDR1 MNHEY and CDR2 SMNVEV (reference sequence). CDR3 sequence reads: CASSPTTSGNEQYV. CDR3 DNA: TGTGCCAGCAGTCCAACTACTAGCGGGAACGAGCAGTACGTC.

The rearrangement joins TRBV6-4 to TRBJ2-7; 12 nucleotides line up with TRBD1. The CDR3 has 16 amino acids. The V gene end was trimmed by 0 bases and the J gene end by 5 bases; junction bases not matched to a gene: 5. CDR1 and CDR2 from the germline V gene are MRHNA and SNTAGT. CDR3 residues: CASSDSTGTGGNEQYV. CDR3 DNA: TGTGCCAGCAGTGACTCGACTGGGACAGGGGGCAACGAGCAGTACGTC.

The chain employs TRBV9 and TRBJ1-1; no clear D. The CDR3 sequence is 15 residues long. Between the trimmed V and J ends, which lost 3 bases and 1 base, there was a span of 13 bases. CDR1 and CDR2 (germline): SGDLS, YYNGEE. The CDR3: CASSASRGGNTEAFF. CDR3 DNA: TGTGCCAGCAGCGCAAGCCGGGGAGGGAACACTGAAGCTTTCTTT.

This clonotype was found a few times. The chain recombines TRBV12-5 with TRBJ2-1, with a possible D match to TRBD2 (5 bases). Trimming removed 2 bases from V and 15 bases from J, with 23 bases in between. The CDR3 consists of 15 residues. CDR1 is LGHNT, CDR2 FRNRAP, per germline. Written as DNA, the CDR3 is TGTGCTAGTGGTTTGCCCGCCGGGAAGCCGGGCGGTAGGTTCTTC. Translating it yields CASGLPAGKPGGRFF.

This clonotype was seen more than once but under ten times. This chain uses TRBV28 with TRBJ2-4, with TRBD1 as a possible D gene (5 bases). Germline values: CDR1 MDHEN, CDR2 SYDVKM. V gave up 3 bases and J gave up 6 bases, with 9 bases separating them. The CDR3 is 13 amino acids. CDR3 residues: CASSFVGRNIQYF. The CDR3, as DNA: TGTGCCAGCAGTTTCGTGGGGCGAAACATTCAGTACTTC. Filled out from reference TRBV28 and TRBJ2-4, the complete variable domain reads DVKVTQSSRYLVKRTGEKVFLECVQDMDHENMFWYRQDPGLGLRLIYFSYDVKMKEKGDIPEGYSVSREKKERFSLILESASTNQTSMYLCASSFVGRNIQYFGAGTRLSVL.

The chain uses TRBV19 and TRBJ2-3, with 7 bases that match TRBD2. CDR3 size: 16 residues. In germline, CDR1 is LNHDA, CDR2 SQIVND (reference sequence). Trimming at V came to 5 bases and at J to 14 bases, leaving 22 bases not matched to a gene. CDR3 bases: TGTGCCAGTAGTCAGGCTAGCGGCCTAACCACCGGGCCGCCGTATTTT. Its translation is CASSQASGLTTGPPYF.

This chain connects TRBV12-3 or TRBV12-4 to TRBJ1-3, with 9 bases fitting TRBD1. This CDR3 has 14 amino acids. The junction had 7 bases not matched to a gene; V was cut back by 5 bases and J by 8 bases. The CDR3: CASSDRQGVDTIYF. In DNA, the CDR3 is TGTGCCAGCAGTGATCGACAGGGGGTAGACACCATATATTTT.

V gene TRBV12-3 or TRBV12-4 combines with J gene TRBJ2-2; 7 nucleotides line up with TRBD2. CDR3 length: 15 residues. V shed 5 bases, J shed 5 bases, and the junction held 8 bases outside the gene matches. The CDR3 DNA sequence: TGTGCCAGCAGTCCGGGTGTGGGGGGGACCGGGGAGCTGTTTTTT. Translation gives CASSPGVGGTGELFF.